A selection of T cell receptor beta chains follows, all from one sample in a study of T cell responses to AZD1222 COVID-19 vaccine. Libraries were prepared by immunoSEQ multiplex PCR; TCRdb keeps only in-frame clonotypes and omits some of them. The table includes over 150,000 clones, over 85% detected once. Specimen: peripheral blood, collected 28 days after the second dose of the MenACWY control vaccine. Receptors were obtained from an adult who received the MenACWY meningococcal vaccine as a control. CDR3s include the opening cysteine and the closing phenylalanine or tryptophan. The D gene is left open where the match is weak. Not all rows give a size; the values are once, few, many and, for expanded clones, a class.

CDR3 DNA | CDR3 protein | clone size | D gene | J gene | V gene
TGCGCCAGCAGCCAAGATTCGACAAATAGCAATCAGCCCCAGCATTTT | CASSQDSTNSNQPQHF | . | . | TRBJ1-5 | TRBV4-1
TGTGCCAGCAGCCTGGGACAGATGAACACTGAAGCTTTCTTT | CASSLGQMNTEAFF | . | TRBD1 | TRBJ1-1 | TRBV11-2
TGTGCCAGCAGCTTGTACCACGGGGACGAGCAGTACTTC | CASSLYHGDEQYF | . | . | TRBJ2-7 | TRBV5-6
TGCAGCGTTGTGGAGGTTTCTGGAAACACCATATATTTT | CSVVEVSGNTIYF | . | . | TRBJ1-3 | TRBV29-1
TGTGCCAGCAGTCGACGGGGAGGGGTGAACACTGAAGCTTTCTTT | CASSRRGGVNTEAFF | . | . | TRBJ1-1 | TRBV2
TGTGCCAGCAGTCCTATGGACAGGCGTAGTTCACCCCTCCACTTT | CASSPMDRRSSPLHF | . | TRBD1 | TRBJ1-6 | TRBV2
TGTGCCAGCAGCTGGACAGGGCACGAGCAGTACTTC | CASSWTGHEQYF | . | TRBD1 | TRBJ2-7 | TRBV7-9
TGCAGTGCTAGAGTTTCCTACGAGCAGTACTTC | CSARVSYEQYF | . | . | TRBJ2-7 | TRBV20-1
TGTGCCACCAGCATCCCGACAGGAATGAACACTGAAGCTTTCTTT | CATSIPTGMNTEAFF | . | . | TRBJ1-1 | TRBV15
TGTGCCAGCAGTGACTTTGAGTTAACTGGGGCCAACGTCCTGACTTTC | CASSDFELTGANVLTF | . | . | TRBJ2-6 | TRBV6-1
TGTGCCAGCAGCCCCGGCAAGGGCTACACCTTC | CASSPGKGYTF | few | . | TRBJ1-2 | TRBV7-8
TGTGCCAGCCGAATTGGGGGTGCGGGCACTGAAGCTTTCTTT | CASRIGGAGTEAFF | once | . | TRBJ1-1 | TRBV6-5
TGTGCCAGCAGTTACTCCGGCGGGGGGGCCAGTAATGAGCAGTTCTTC | CASSYSGGGASNEQFF | . | TRBD2 | TRBJ2-1 | TRBV6-5
TGTGCCAGCAGGCCGGACAGGGGGAAAGATACGCAGTATTTT | CASRPDRGKDTQYF | . | TRBD1 | TRBJ2-3 | TRBV6-5
TGTGCCAAGGGCGGCTACACCTTC | CAKGGYTF | . | . | TRBJ1-2 | TRBV2
TGTGCCAGCAGCGTATCCGTAACGGGACAAGAGAACTATGGCTACACCTTC | CASSVSVTGQENYGYTF | . | . | TRBJ1-2 | TRBV9
TGTGCCAGCAGTTCGGTGGGGGCGCAAGTATCCGGCTACACCTTC | CASSSVGAQVSGYTF | . | . | TRBJ1-2 | TRBV5-6
TGTGCCACCAGTGATTTGGACTATGGCTACACCTTC | CATSDLDYGYTF | once | . | TRBJ1-2 | TRBV24-1
TGTGCCAGCAGTCTAACAAGCAACAATGAGCAGTTCTTC | CASSLTSNNEQFF | . | . | TRBJ2-1 | TRBV28
TGTGCCAGCAGCGTCGGACAGGGGGCTACCTACGAGCAGTACTTC | CASSVGQGATYEQYF | . | TRBD1 | TRBJ2-7 | TRBV9
TGTGCCAGCAGTTTCTACACGAACACTGAAGCTTTCTTT | CASSFYTNTEAFF | . | . | TRBJ1-1 | TRBV12-3/TRBV12-4
TGTGCCACACAACAGGGAGAGAACACTGAAGCTTTCTTT | CATQQGENTEAFF | . | . | TRBJ1-1 | TRBV2
TGTGCCAGCAGCTTAGATAGGACAGGTGGCTACACCTTC | CASSLDRTGGYTF | once | TRBD1 | TRBJ1-2 | TRBV11-2
TGTGCCAGCTCAGACACAGGGGGCGATCAGCCCCAGCATTTT | CASSDTGGDQPQHF | . | TRBD1 | TRBJ1-5 | TRBV18
TGTGCCAGCAGCCAAGATCTTCTAGTGGGGGGCGGCCAGCCCCAGCATTTT | CASSQDLLVGGGQPQHF | . | . | TRBJ1-5 | TRBV4-2
TGCGCCAGCAGCCAACCTGGACGGTACACTGAAGCTTTCTTT | CASSQPGRYTEAFF | . | . | TRBJ1-1 | TRBV4-1
TGTGCCAGCAGCCAAGACAGGGTACAAGCCTATGGCTACACCTTC | CASSQDRVQAYGYTF | . | . | TRBJ1-2 | TRBV4-2
TGTGCCAGTAGTATAGGGGGACGGGTCTATGGCTACACCTTC | CASSIGGRVYGYTF | once | . | TRBJ1-2 | TRBV19
TGTGCCAGCATAGACAGGGGATATTTTCCCACCGGGGAGCTGTTTTTT | CASIDRGYFPTGELFF | . | TRBD1 | TRBJ2-2 | TRBV28
TGTGCCTGGAGTGTAAGGGGGGCTCTTGGCTACACCTTC | CAWSVRGALGYTF | . | . | TRBJ1-2 | TRBV30
TGTGCCTGGAGTAAAAATGAGCAGTTCTTC | CAWSKNEQFF | . | . | TRBJ2-1 | TRBV30
TGTGCCATCAGTGAGAAGCAGGCCTATGGCTACACCTTC | CAISEKQAYGYTF | . | . | TRBJ1-2 | TRBV10-3
TGTGCCAGCAGTGAACTGGACAGGCCCTCCTACGAGCAGTACTTC | CASSELDRPSYEQYF | . | TRBD1 | TRBJ2-7 | TRBV6-1
TGCGCCAGCAGCCAAGATTCCTCCAGGGAGTTGGGCAATCAGCCCCAGCATTTT | CASSQDSSRELGNQPQHF | . | . | TRBJ1-5 | TRBV4-1
TGTGCCAGCAGTCCGGAGGGGGTTTTGGGGACTGAAGCTTTCTTT | CASSPEGVLGTEAFF | . | . | TRBJ1-1 | TRBV6-2/TRBV6-3